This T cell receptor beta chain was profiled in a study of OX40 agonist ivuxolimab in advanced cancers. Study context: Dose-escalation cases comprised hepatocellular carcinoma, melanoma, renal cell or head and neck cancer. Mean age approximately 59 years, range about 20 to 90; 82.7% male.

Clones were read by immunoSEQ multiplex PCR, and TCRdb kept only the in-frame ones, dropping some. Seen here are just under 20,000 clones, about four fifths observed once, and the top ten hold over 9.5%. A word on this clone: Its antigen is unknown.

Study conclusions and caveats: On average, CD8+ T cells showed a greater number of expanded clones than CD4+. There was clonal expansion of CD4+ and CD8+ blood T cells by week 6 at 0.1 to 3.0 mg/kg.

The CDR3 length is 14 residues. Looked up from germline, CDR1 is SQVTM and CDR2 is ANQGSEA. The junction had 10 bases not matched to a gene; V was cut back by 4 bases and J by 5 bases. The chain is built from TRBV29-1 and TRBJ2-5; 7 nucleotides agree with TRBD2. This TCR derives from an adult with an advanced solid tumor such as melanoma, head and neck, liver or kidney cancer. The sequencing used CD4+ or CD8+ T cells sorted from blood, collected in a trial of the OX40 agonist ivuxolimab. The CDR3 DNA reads TGCAGCGTTGGTGTAGGCGGGAGACGCGAGACCCAGTACTTC. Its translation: CSVGVGGRRETQYF.